Listed here are 10 T cell receptor beta chains from one sample, sequenced in a study of T cell repertoires in cytomegalovirus infection. Each CDR3 protein is one row after TCRdb ran MiXCR on the reads. The repertoire holds 450,000 to 600,000 distinct CDR3 sequences, with roughly a third as singletons. Which antigens these TCRs recognize remains unknown. Sample: cultured PBMCs, taken from culture after CMV antigen stimulation. The receptor source for this set is a human donor in good health (CMV status not recorded). Some clones in this sample may be carry-over from other donors' samples.

This clonotype came up a few times. The chain joins TRBV6-1 to TRBJ2-3; TRBD1 matches at 8 bases. The V segment lost 4 bases and the J segment 4 bases; nucleotides outside the gene matches: 4. In germline, CDR1 is MNHNS, CDR2 SASEGT. The CDR3 loop spans 14 amino acids. The CDR3 nucleotides are TGTGCCAGCAGTGGAGGACAGGGAGCAGATACGCAGTATTTT. It translates to CASSGGQGADTQYF.

The V gene is TRBV2, the J gene TRBJ2-3, with a possible D match to TRBD2 (6 bases). The germline CDR1 and CDR2 sequences are SNHLY and FYNNEI. The V end lost 6 bases, the J end lost 6 bases, and 10 bases lay between the germline ends. The CDR3 length is 12 residues. CDR3 sequence reads: CASRGGADTQYF. CDR3 DNA: TGTGCCAGCAGGGGCGGGGCGGATACGCAGTATTTT.

This chain joins TRBV2 and TRBJ2-3, with TRBD1 as a possible D gene (6 bases). CDR1 SNHLY and CDR2 FYNNEI come from the germline V gene. The CDR3 consists of 13 residues. V was shortened by 7 bases and J by 0 bases, with 8 bases between the two germline ends. CDR3 in DNA: TGTGCCAGCACAGGACAGAGCACAGATACGCAGTATTTT. Its protein product is CASTGQSTDTQYF. Variable domain in full (rest from reference TRBV2 and TRBJ2-3): EPEVTQTPSHQVTQMGQEVILRCVPISNHLYFYWYRQILGQKVEFLVSFYNNEISEKSEIFDDQFSVERPDGSNFTLKIRSTKLEDSAMYFCASTGQSTDTQYFGPGTRLTVL.

The chain joins TRBV11-2 to TRBJ1-2; no clear D. The CDR3 is 13 amino acids. Trimming removed 0 bases at V and 8 bases at J, with 10 bases between. The V gene's germline CDR1 is SGHAT and CDR2 FQNNGV. The CDR3 loop is CASSLDLGGGYTF. CDR3 in DNA: TGTGCCAGCAGCTTAGATCTAGGTGGCGGCTACACCTTC.

The chain couples TRBV20-1 to TRBJ1-1, with D tentatively TRBD1 (5 bases). Trimming removed 5 bases from V and 0 bases from J, with 10 bases in between. CDR1 and CDR2 from the germline V gene are DFQATT and SNEGSKA (reference sequence). The CDR3 is 13 amino acids. CDR3 bases: TGCAGTGCTTACAAGACAGTGAACACTGAAGCTTTCTTT. It yields the protein CSAYKTVNTEAFF.

The V and J genes are TRBV7-9 and TRBJ2-3; D is possibly TRBD2 (6 bases). V was trimmed by 5 bases and J by 2 bases, leaving 17 bases between them. Germline V CDR1 and CDR2: SEHNR, FQNEAQ (reference sequence). The CDR3 sequence is 16 residues long. Here the CDR3 DNA reads TGTGCCAGCAGCCCGACCGGGACTCTTTACACAGATACGCAGTATTTT. Encoded protein: CASSPTGTLYTDTQYF.

This rearrangement joins TRBV2 to TRBJ2-1, with D unresolved. Per germline, CDR1 SNHLY and CDR2 FYNNEI. The CDR3 sequence is 15 residues long. V lost 6 bases, J lost 2 bases, and 14 bases lay in between. The CDR3 region has the DNA TGTGCCAGCAGACCCGGCCCGGACCCCTACAATGAGCAGTTCTTC. Its protein is CASRPGPDPYNEQFF.

This clonotype has just one count. The chain joins TRBV4-1 to TRBJ1-2; D perhaps matches TRBD1 (6 bases). Per germline, CDR1 MGHRA and CDR2 YSYEKL. Trimming removed 1 base at V and 8 bases at J, with 14 bases between. This CDR3 contains 14 residues. CDR3 nucleotide sequence: TGCGCCAGCAGCCAAGGGGACACAGATGACGGCTACACCTTC. Its protein product is CASSQGDTDDGYTF.

V gene TRBV6-1 combines with J gene TRBJ1-4, with no clear D. V was trimmed by 6 bases and J by 8 bases, leaving 16 bases between them. Germline V gene lookup returns CDR1 MNHNS and CDR2 SASEGT. The CDR3 is 14 amino acids. The CDR3: CASRRPSAEEKLFF. DNA of the CDR3: TGTGCCAGCAGGAGACCTTCAGCGGAGGAAAAACTGTTTTTT.

This clonotype was observed a few times. V is TRBV12-3 or TRBV12-4 and J is TRBJ2-5, with D perhaps assigned TRBD1 or TRBD2 (5 bases each). The CDR3 is 15 residues long. V was trimmed by 5 bases and J by 5 bases, leaving 18 bases between them. This CDR3 reads CASSDPARGGETQYF. The CDR3, as DNA: TGTGCCAGCAGTGATCCCGCGAGGGGCGGGGAGACCCAGTACTTC.